This T cell receptor beta chain was retrieved from a study of blood T cell repertoires in COVID-19. CDR3 length: 14 amino acids. From germline, CDR1 is MDHEN and CDR2 SYDVKM. Trimming stripped 3 bases from V and 5 bases from J, with 13 bases between. In the study's own analysis: From reference gene primer amplification, estimates of nucleated cell counts were derived. TCRdb keeps only in-frame clones here, not all; method: immunoSEQ multiplex PCR. The V and J calls and the clone size are those of that table, but D and trimming were determined from the DNA. The sample lists tens of thousands of clones; approximately 89% were seen once.

J is TRBJ1-1 and V is TRBV28; D is ambiguous. The receptor's source is a man aged 50-59 years with active COVID-19. Sample: peripheral blood. The CDR3 loop is CASSLVEARTEAFF. Written as DNA, the CDR3 is TGTGCCAGCAGTTTGGTAGAGGCGAGGACTGAAGCTTTCTTT.